This T cell receptor beta chain was captured by sequencing in a study of T cell repertoires in ileal Crohn's disease. Study context: Postoperative therapy was given to about half: eleven to twelve thiopurines, 15 to 20 anti-TNF agents. Study-level findings and limits: Compared with CD4 T cells, sorted CD8 cells carried more expanded clones. All patients with clonality above 26.8% had endoscopic recurrence. Clonal expansions were more frequent in active smokers than non-smokers at surgery.

The table came from immunoSEQ multiplex PCR; TCRdb's copy has only in-frame clones and leaves some out. The data contain approximately 29,000 clones, 80% to 85% of them singletons. Trimming stripped 3 bases from V and 5 bases from J, with 10 bases between. The germline gives CDR1 SEHNR, CDR2 FQNEAQ (reference sequence). This CDR3 spans 14 amino acids. Worth noting for this clone: Antigen: not known.

The chain uses TRBV7-9 and TRBJ2-2; D unresolved. Material for sequencing was ileal tissue. This TCR was recovered from an adult with Crohn's disease. In DNA, the CDR3 is TGTGCCAGCAGCTTTATCGCTGAGACCGGGGAGCTGTTTTTT. Its translation: CASSFIAETGELFF.